This TCR beta chain appears in the sequencing data of a study of blood T cell repertoires in COVID-19. Study at large: COVID-19 samples from acute and convalescent phases originated in the United States, Italy and Spain. Sources were T cells, B-cell-depleted T cells, or PBMCs; the material itself was cDNA or gDNA.

Trimming removed 1 base from V and 1 base from J, with 8 bases in between. From germline, CDR1 is SGHRS and CDR2 YFSETQ. The CDR3 is made up of 14 amino acids. As handled by the study authors: Amplifying reference gene primers gave estimates of nucleated cell counts. TCRdb keeps only in-frame clones here, not all; method: immunoSEQ multiplex PCR. That table gives V, J and clone size, and the DNA gave D and trimming. This table has over 150,000 clones, 83% appearing once. This chain joins TRBV5-1 and TRBJ1-1; D unclear. The TCR was taken from a woman older than 75 with acute or convalescent COVID-19. The sample taken for sequencing was peripheral blood. The CDR3, as DNA: TGCGCCAGCAGCTTGTTTGCGGAGAACACTGAAGCTTTCTTT. Its protein product is CASSLFAENTEAFF.